Presented here are 17 T cell receptor beta chains from one specimen sequenced in a study of human T cells and chemical hapten exposure. Each CDR3 protein is one row after TCRdb ran MiXCR on the RACE reads. Counted here are 180,000 or so distinct CDR3 sequences, roughly 14% occurring once; the ten biggest clones make up about 1.7%. Time point described: patch test 1, 2 weeks after DPC sensitization. As for treatment: therapeutic diphenylcyclopropenone sensitization with weekly scalp DPC. This specimen consisted of whole blood, obtained in connection with sensitization to the hapten diphenylcyclopropenone (DPC). All receptors come from a woman in her 30s with alopecia areata. Some clones in this sample may be carry-over from other donors' samples.

This clonotype was found a few times. The chain couples TRBV5-1 to TRBJ1-1, with D uncertain. Trimming stripped 0 bases from V and 6 bases from J, with 12 bases between. Germline V lookup: CDR1 SGHRS, CDR2 YFSETQ. The CDR3 runs 14 residues. CDR3 coding DNA: TGCGCCAGCAGCTTGGTTAGTATCGGGTCTGAAGCTTTCTTT. This codes for CASSLVSIGSEAFF.

This clonotype was found many times. The CDR3 here is CSAKLNTEAFF. CDR3 DNA sequence: TGCAGTGCCAAACTCAACACTGAAGCTTTCTTT. The rearrangement uses TRBV20-1 and TRBJ1-1; D gene ambiguous. Germline V lookup: CDR1 DFQATT, CDR2 SNEGSKA (reference sequence). V lost 6 bases and J lost 2, with 7 bases in between. This CDR3 is 11 amino acids long.

A few counts support this clonotype. This chain uses TRBV7-2 with TRBJ1-4; D not certain. CDR1 is SGHTA, CDR2 FQGNSA, per germline. Trimming left V 0 bases short and J 5 bases short, with 7 bases between. This CDR3 contains 14 residues. The CDR3 spells CASSLAQRNEKLFF. For the CDR3, the DNA is TGTGCCAGCAGCTTAGCACAGAGGAATGAAAAACTGTTTTTT.

This chain connects TRBV7-9 to TRBJ2-7; D is unclear. V shed 4 bases and J shed 0 bases, with 10 bases lying between them. From germline, CDR1 is SEHNR and CDR2 FQNEAQ (reference sequence). The CDR3 sequence is 14 residues long. The CDR3 DNA reads as TGTGCCAGCAGCTCGGAAGAGTACTCCTACGAGCAGTACTTC. Protein: CASSSEEYSYEQYF.

This clonotype was observed a handful of times. The CDR3 is CASSYAGELFF. The CDR3 DNA reads as TGTGCCAGCAGTTACGCCGGGGAGCTGTTTTTT. The chain links TRBV6-2 or TRBV6-3 to TRBJ2-2; D is ambiguous. CDR1 and CDR2 from the germline V gene are MNHEY and SVGEGT. Trimming cost V 2 bases and J 6 bases, with 1 base left between them. This CDR3 comprises 11 residues.

This clonotype was detected only a few times. V is TRBV5-1 and J is TRBJ2-7, with D tentatively TRBD1 (5 bases). With 1 base removed from V and 3 bases from J, the gap between germline ends came to 8 bases. This CDR3 region has 13 residues. Germline values: CDR1 SGHRS, CDR2 YFSETQ. CDR3 amino acids: CASSLTGLYEQYF. In nucleotides, the CDR3 is TGCGCCAGCAGCTTGACAGGTCTCTACGAGCAGTACTTC.

This clonotype occurred a few times. The V gene is TRBV12-3 or TRBV12-4, the J gene TRBJ2-1; D may correspond to TRBD1 or TRBD2 (5 bases each). Deletions cut 3 bases from V and 0 bases from J, with 15 bases between. The CDR3 runs 17 residues. CDR3 sequence (DNA): TGTGCCAGCAGTTTGGGGCGGGTGATGAGCTCCTACAATGAGCAGTTCTTC. Translation: CASSLGRVMSSYNEQFF.

This clonotype has a handful of counts. This chain joins TRBV20-1 and TRBJ2-5; D remains ambiguous. The CDR3 runs to 12 residues. CDR1 is DFQATT and CDR2 is SNEGSKA in the germline V gene (reference sequence). Between the trimmed V and J ends, which lost 1 base and 3 bases, there was a span of 6 bases. In nucleotides, the CDR3 is TGCAGTGCTAGAGCCCCCGAAGAGACCCAGTACTTC. It is translated as CSARAPEETQYF.

The chain combines TRBV27 with TRBJ2-6; D call uncertain. V lost 1 base and J lost 0, with 7 bases in between. The CDR3 loop spans 16 amino acids. CDR1 is MNHEY and CDR2 is SMNVEV in the germline V gene (reference sequence). This chain's CDR3 is CASSLYGASGANVLTF. The CDR3 nucleotides read TGTGCCAGCAGTTTATATGGTGCCTCTGGGGCCAACGTCCTGACTTTC.

The rearrangement links TRBV29-1 to TRBJ2-5, with D possibly being TRBD1 or TRBD2 (5 bases each). Per germline, CDR1 SQVTM and CDR2 ANQGSEA. V lost 8 bases and J 2 bases, leaving 12 bases between the germline ends. There are 12 residues in the CDR3. CDR3 amino acids: CSLRDGQETQYF. Written as DNA, the CDR3 is TGCAGCCTCCGGGACGGGCAAGAGACCCAGTACTTC.

This clonotype occurred a few times. V and J are TRBV6-2 or TRBV6-3 and TRBJ2-3; D unresolved. V was shortened by 8 bases and J by 2 bases, with 11 bases between the two germline ends. The CDR3 length is 13 residues. Germline CDR1 and CDR2: MNHEY and SVGEGT. The CDR3 coding sequence is TGTGCCAGCTACTGGACGGTCACAGATACGCAGTATTTT. This sequence encodes CASYWTVTDTQYF.

The chain is built from TRBV7-9 and TRBJ1-5; D remains unclear. Germline lookup yields CDR1 SEHNR and CDR2 FQNEAQ (reference sequence). The CDR3 is 15 amino acids. Trimming pared 1 base from V and 3 bases from J, leaving 10 bases between. The CDR3 coding sequence is TGTGCCAGCAGCTTAGGTTCGGGAGTCAATCAGCCCCAGCATTTT. Encoded protein: CASSLGSGVNQPQHF.

The rearrangement joins TRBV9 to TRBJ1-1; 8 positions agree with TRBD1. The CDR3 runs 12 residues. Germline loops: CDR1 SGDLS, CDR2 YYNGEE. With V trimmed by 3 bases and J by 8 bases, 3 bases remained unmatched. CDR3 bases: TGTGCCAGCAGCGACGACAGGGGAGAAGCTTTCTTT. Translated: CASSDDRGEAFF.

J is TRBJ1-2 and V is TRBV27; tentative D call: TRBD1 (6 bases). The CDR3 sequence is 14 residues long. Germline V CDR1 and CDR2: MNHEY, SMNVEV (reference sequence). Between the trimmed V and J ends, which lost 3 bases and 8 bases, there was a span of 16 bases. In DNA, the CDR3 is TGTGCCAGCAGTTTGGGGACGGGGGCTTACGGCTACACCTTC. Translating it yields CASSLGTGAYGYTF.

This clonotype was detected a few times. The chain combines TRBV20-1 with TRBJ2-7; D is tentatively TRBD1 or TRBD2 (5 bases each). Germline CDR1 and CDR2: DFQATT and SNEGSKA (reference sequence). This CDR3 is built from 12 residues. Deletions cut 5 bases from V and 10 bases from J, with 18 bases between. The CDR3 region is CSASGPDRTQYF. In DNA form, the CDR3 reads TGCAGTGCTTCGGGACCAGATCGTACTCAGTACTTC.

This clonotype was counted a few times. The rearrangement uses TRBV7-3 and TRBJ2-7; D might be TRBD1 or TRBD2, each matching 5 bases. V was shortened by 2 bases and J by 4 bases, with 12 bases between the two germline ends. The CDR3 is 14 residues long. Germline CDR1 is SGHTA and CDR2 is FQGTGA. CDR3 sequence (DNA): TGTGCCAGCAGCTTAGACGGGGCAGCATACGAGCAGTACTTC. Residues: CASSLDGAAYEQYF. Supplemented by reference TRBV7-3 and TRBJ2-7, the full variable domain reads GAGVSQTPSNKVTEKGKYVELRCDPISGHTALYWYRQSLGQGPEFLIYFQGTGAADDSGLPNDRFFAVRPEGSVSTLKIQRTERGDSAVYLCASSLDGAAYEQYFGPGTRLTVT.

Here the CDR3 DNA reads TGCGCCAGCAGCCGGGACAGGGCAACTAATGAAAAACTGTTTTTT. As protein: CASSRDRATNEKLFF. The chain uses TRBV5-1 and TRBJ1-4; 9 nucleotides agree with TRBD1. This CDR3 is built from 15 residues. The V and J ends lost 4 bases and 0 bases, in that order; junction bases with no gene match: 1. Germline V gene data show CDR1 as SGHRS and CDR2 as YFSETQ.